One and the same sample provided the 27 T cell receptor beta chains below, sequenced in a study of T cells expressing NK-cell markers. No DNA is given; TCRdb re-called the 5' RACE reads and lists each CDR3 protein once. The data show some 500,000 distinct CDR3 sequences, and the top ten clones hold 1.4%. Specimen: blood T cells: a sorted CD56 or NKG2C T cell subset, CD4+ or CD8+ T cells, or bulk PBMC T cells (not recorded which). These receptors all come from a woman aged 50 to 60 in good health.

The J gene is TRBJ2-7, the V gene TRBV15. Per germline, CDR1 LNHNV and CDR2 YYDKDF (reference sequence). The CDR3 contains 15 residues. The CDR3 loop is CATSGQRTPSGEQYF. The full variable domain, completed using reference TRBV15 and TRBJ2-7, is DAMVIQNPRYQVTQFGKPVTLSCSQTLNHNVMYWYQQKSSQAPKLLFHYYDKDFNNEADTPDNFQSRRPNTSFCFLDIRSPGLGDTAMYLCATSGQRTPSGEQYFGPGTRLTVT.

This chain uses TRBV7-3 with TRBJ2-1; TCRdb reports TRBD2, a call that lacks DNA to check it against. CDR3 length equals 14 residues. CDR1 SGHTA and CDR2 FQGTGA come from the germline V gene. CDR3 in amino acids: CASSLSRLAADWFF. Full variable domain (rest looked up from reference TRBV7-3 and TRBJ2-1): GAGVSQTPSNKVTEKGKYVELRCDPISGHTALYWYRQSLGQGPEFLIYFQGTGAADDSGLPNDRFFAVRPEGSVSTLKIQRTERGDSAVYLCASSLSRLAADWFFGPGTRLTVL.

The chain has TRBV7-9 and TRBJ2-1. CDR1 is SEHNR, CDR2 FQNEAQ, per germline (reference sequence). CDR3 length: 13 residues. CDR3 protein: CASSLSRDTFAFF. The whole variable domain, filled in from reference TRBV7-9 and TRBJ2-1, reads DTGVSQNPRHKITKRGQNVTFRCDPISEHNRLYWYRQTLGQGPEFLTYFQNEAQLEKSRLLSDRFSAERPKGSFSTLEIQRTEQGDSAMYLCASSLSRDTFAFFGPGTRLTVL.

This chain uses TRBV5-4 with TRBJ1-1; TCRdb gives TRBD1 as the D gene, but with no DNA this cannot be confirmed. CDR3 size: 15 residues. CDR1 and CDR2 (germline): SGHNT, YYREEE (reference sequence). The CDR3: CASSFHRASNTEAFF.

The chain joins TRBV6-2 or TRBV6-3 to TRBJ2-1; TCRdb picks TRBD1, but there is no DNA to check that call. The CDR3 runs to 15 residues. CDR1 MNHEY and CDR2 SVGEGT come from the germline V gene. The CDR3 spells CASRGGRRSSNEQFF.

CDR3 protein: CSARALGGTGGVRWTQYF. J is TRBJ2-5 and V is TRBV20-1; TCRdb proposes TRBD1, but this gene call is untestable without DNA. The CDR3 has 18 residues. Germline V lookup: CDR1 DFQATT, CDR2 SNEGSKA (reference sequence).

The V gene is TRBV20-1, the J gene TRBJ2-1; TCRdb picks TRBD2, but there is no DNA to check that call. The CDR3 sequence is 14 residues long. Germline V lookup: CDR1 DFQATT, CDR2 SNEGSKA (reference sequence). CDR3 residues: CSARAQLGFLEQFF.

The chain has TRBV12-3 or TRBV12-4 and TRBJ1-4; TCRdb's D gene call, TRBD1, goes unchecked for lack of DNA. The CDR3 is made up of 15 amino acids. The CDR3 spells CASSPSGTSDEKLFF.

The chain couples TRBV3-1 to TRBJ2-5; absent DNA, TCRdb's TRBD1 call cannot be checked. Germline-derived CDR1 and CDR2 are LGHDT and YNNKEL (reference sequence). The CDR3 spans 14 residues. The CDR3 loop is CASSKGTGQETQYF.

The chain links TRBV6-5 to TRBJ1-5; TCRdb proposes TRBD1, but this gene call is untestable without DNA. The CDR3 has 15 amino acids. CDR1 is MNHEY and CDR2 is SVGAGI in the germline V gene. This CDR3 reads CASSRLQGNNQPQHF.

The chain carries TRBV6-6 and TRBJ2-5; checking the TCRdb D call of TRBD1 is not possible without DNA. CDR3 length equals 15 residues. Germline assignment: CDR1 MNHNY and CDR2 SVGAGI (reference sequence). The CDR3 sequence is CASSPTPGTEETQYF.

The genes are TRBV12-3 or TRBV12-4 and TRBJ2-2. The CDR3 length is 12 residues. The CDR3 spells CASSRHAGELFF.

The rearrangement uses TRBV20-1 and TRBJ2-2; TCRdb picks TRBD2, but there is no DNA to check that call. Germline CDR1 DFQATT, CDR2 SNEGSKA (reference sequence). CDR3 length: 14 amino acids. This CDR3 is CSASGPSNTGELFF.

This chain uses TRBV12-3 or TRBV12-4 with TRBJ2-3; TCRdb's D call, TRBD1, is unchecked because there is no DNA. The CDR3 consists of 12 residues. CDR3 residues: CASRTGTDTQYF.

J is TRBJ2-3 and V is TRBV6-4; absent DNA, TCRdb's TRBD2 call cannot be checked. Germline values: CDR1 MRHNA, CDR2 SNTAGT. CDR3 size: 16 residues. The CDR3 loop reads CASSAQLAGGENTQYF.

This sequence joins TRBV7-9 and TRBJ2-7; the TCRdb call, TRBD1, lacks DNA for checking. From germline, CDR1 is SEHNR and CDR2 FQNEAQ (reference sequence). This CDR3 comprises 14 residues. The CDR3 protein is CASSPRQSSYEQYF.

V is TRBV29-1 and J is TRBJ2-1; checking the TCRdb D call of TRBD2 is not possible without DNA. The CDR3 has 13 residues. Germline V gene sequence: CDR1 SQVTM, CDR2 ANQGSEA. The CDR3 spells CSADLAGGYEQFF.

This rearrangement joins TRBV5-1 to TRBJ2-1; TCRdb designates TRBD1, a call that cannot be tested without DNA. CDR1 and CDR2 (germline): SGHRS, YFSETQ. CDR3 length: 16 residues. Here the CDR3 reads CASSTLSGTGGNEQFF.

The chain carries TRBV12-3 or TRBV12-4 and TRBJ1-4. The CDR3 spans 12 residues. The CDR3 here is CASSPRETSRFF.

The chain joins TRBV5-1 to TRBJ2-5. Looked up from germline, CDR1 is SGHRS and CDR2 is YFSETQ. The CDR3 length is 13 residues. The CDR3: CASTRLRWETQYF.

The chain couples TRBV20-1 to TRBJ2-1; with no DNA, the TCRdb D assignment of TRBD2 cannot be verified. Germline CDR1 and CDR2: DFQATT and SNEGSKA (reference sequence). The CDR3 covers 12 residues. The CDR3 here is CSVRTQGPSGFF.

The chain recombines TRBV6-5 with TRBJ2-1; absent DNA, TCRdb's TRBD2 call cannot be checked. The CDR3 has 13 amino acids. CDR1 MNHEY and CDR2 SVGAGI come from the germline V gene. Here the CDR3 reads CASRDPLINEQFF.

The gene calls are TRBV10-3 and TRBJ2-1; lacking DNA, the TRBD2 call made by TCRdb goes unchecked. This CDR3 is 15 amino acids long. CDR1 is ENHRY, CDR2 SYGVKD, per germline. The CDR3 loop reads CAIRGLASPYNEQFF.

CDR3 amino acids: CASADGLNTEAFF. The rearrangement joins TRBV27 to TRBJ1-1. This CDR3 region has 13 residues. Germline CDR1 reads MNHEY; CDR2 reads SMNVEV (reference sequence).

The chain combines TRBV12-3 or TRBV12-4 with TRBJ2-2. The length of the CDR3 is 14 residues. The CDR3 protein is CASSFSINTGELFF.

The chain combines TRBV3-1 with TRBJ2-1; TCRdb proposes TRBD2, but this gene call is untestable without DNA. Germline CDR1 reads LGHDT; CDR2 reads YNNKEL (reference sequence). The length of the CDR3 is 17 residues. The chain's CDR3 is CASSRQRGLAGYYEQFF.

CDR3 region: CASSLQGQGGGIQYF. The V gene is TRBV13, the J gene TRBJ2-4; the D call of TRBD1 rests on TCRdb alone, since no DNA is present to check it. The CDR3 covers 15 residues. CDR1 is PRHDT and CDR2 is FYEKMQ in the germline V gene (reference sequence).